These T cell receptor beta chains were read from a single sample in a study of regulatory T cells in long-lasting Graves disease. Each CDR3 protein gets one entry after TCRdb re-called the multiplex PCR reads with MiXCR. The sample shows around 330,000 distinct CDR3 sequences, about a sixth of them seen only once. Sequenced here: peripheral blood mononuclear cells (PBMCs), sampled at new diagnosis, from a patient treated with antithyroid drugs. The receptors come from a female donor with Graves disease. Each CDR3 is given with its conserved first and last residue. Fields, in order: clone size, J gene, V gene, D gene, CDR3 DNA, CDR3 protein. D genes are given only for firm matches. Not every row has a clone size; where given, it reads once, few, many or a size class.

>few|TRBJ2-6|TRBV19|TRBD1
TGTGCCAGTAGTATCACCTCAGGGGGAGAGGGTGGGGCCAACGTCCTGACTTTC
CASSITSGGEGGANVLTF
>few|TRBJ2-7|TRBV20-1|-
TGCAGTGCTAGAGAGCGGACCGGGTACGAGCAGTACTTC
CSARERTGYEQYF
>few|TRBJ2-3|TRBV28|TRBD1
TGTGCCAGCAGGGGGACAGAGAACACAGATACGCAGTATTTT
CASRGTENTDTQYF
>many|TRBJ2-3|TRBV6-2/TRBV6-3|-
TGTGCCAGCAGTTACTCAGGGGGGTCTAGCACAGATACGCAGTATTTT
CASSYSGGSSTDTQYF
>-|TRBJ2-4|TRBV4-1|-
TGCGCCAGCAGCCTCGGGGGGCCCTCAGGGAAAAACATTCAGTGCTTC
CASSLGGPSGKNIQCF
>-|TRBJ2-1|TRBV13|-
TGTGCCAGCAGCCCCGGGTCTATCGGGTTTGGGCAGTTCTTC
CASSPGSIGFGQFF
>once|TRBJ2-5|TRBV15|-
TGTGCCACCAGCAGAGATCCCACCTCGGGAGAGACCCAGTACTTC
CATSRDPTSGETQYF
>-|TRBJ2-3|TRBV24-1|-
TGTGCCACCAGTGATTTGGTAGATAGGGAGTTTGATACGCAGTATTTT
CATSDLVDREFDTQYF
>many|TRBJ2-5|TRBV28|-
TGTGCCAGCAGTTTGCGCTTCGGTGCTGGGGTGGAAGAGACCCAGTACTTC
CASSLRFGAGVEETQYF
>-|TRBJ2-7|TRBV7-2|TRBD1
TGTGCCAGCAGCTTAGTCCCCGGGACAGGGGTAGTCGAGCAGTACTTC
CASSLVPGTGVVEQYF
>many|TRBJ2-1|TRBV30|TRBD2
TGTGCCTGGAGGGGACTAGGTTTTGAGCAGTTCTTC
CAWRGLGFEQFF
>many|TRBJ2-1|TRBV12-3/TRBV12-4|TRBD2
TGTGCCAGCAAGCCCGGTACGGGACTAGCGGGAGGAAGTAACAATGAGCAGTTCTTC
CASKPGTGLAGGSNNEQFF
>many|TRBJ2-1|TRBV24-1|TRBD2
TGTGCCACCAGTGACCGGACGGGACTAGCGGGATGGAATGAGCAGTTCTTC
CATSDRTGLAGWNEQFF
>-|TRBJ2-7|TRBV19|-
TGTGCCAGTAGTATTAAGGTCAGGCATGGCTCTGTGAAGCAGTACTTC
CASSIKVRHGSVKQYF
>many|TRBJ2-1|TRBV28|-
TGTGCCAGCAGTTTAAGCGAACAGCAGTTCTTC
CASSLSEQQFF
>many|TRBJ1-5|TRBV12-3/TRBV12-4|-
TGTGCCAGCAGTATCAGCTATAGCAATCAGCCCCAGCATTTT
CASSISYSNQPQHF
>-|TRBJ1-5|TRBV7-9|-
TGTGCCAGCAGCTTAGGGGAATATCAGCCCCAGCATTTT
CASSLGEYQPQHF
>few|TRBJ2-2|TRBV19|TRBD1
TGTGCCAGTACAGAAAAGACAGGGCCCGGGGAGCTGTTTTTT
CASTEKTGPGELFF
>many|TRBJ2-7|TRBV30|-
TGTGCCTGGAGTGTGGTAGGGGGGGAGCAGTACTTC
CAWSVVGGEQYF
>-|TRBJ2-7|TRBV3-1|-
TGTGCCAGCGGGGTCGGCTACGAGCAGTACTTC
CASGVGYEQYF
>-|TRBJ2-5|TRBV6-2/TRBV6-3|-
TGTGCCAGCAGTTACAAGGCCGAAGAGACCCAGTACTTC
CASSYKAEETQYF
>many|TRBJ2-1|TRBV28|-
TGTGCCAGCACTGGGACGTCGAACAATGAGCAGTTCTTC
CASTGTSNNEQFF
>many|TRBJ2-1|TRBV12-3/TRBV12-4|-
TGTGCCAGCAGCCCAGGGTGGGAGCAGTTCTTC
CASSPGWEQFF
>many|TRBJ2-2|TRBV7-6|TRBD1
TGTGCCAGCAGCTTAGGCAGGGGGACCGGGGAGCTGTTTTTT
CASSLGRGTGELFF
>-|TRBJ1-2|TRBV3-1|-
TGTGCCAGCAGCTACCTATTGGTGGGGGATTCTGGCTACACCTTC
CASSYLLVGDSGYTF
>few|TRBJ2-1|TRBV7-8|-
TGCGCCAGCAGCCATGGACAGTCGGCTGAGCAGTTCTTC
CASSHGQSAEQFF
>many|TRBJ2-7|TRBV20-1|TRBD1
TGCAGTGCTAGCCGGGACAGGCGCACGAGGGACGAGCAGTACTTC
CSASRDRRTRDEQYF
>many|TRBJ1-2|TRBV13|-
TGTGCCAGCAGCTTAGGGGGGCTGGGCTATGGCTACACCTTC
CASSLGGLGYGYTF
>-|TRBJ2-7|TRBV12-3/TRBV12-4|TRBD1
TGTGCCAGCAGCCTCGGGACAGATCGTTACTTC
CASSLGTDRYF
>many|TRBJ1-1|TRBV12-3/TRBV12-4|-
TGTGCCAGCAGTTTAGGGTTTTCCAGTGAAGCTTTCTTT
CASSLGFSSEAFF
>many|TRBJ1-1|TRBV30|-
TGTGCCTGGAGCCAGGGGAGCACTGAAGCTTTCTTT
CAWSQGSTEAFF
>many|TRBJ2-7|TRBV12-3/TRBV12-4|-
TGTGCCAGCAGTCCCCTCCGGACTGCCTCCTACGAGCAGTACTTC
CASSPLRTASYEQYF
>-|TRBJ1-2|TRBV7-2|-
TGTGCCAGCAGCCCCGGGCGGGTATCGGACTTCTATGGCTACACCTTC
CASSPGRVSDFYGYTF
>many|TRBJ1-2|TRBV27|-
TGTGCCAGCAGCCCTCAGGTACCAAATGGCTACACCTTC
CASSPQVPNGYTF
>many|TRBJ2-5|TRBV19|TRBD2
TGTGCCAGTTCGAGACTAGCGGGAGGGCATGAGACCCAGTACTTC
CASSRLAGGHETQYF
>many|TRBJ2-2|TRBV30|TRBD2
TGTGCCTGGAAGCTCCCGTGGGAGGGTCGAACCGGGGAGCTGTTTTTT
CAWKLPWEGRTGELFF
>many|TRBJ1-5|TRBV6-1|-
TGTGCCAGCAGCCCCCCCTGGGGTTCCAATCAGCCCCAGCATTTT
CASSPPWGSNQPQHF
>many|TRBJ1-1|TRBV5-1|-
TGCGCCAGCAGCGCCGTTGCGGGGGCTTCCACTGAAGCTTTCTTT
CASSAVAGASTEAFF
>many|TRBJ2-2|TRBV11-2|-
TGTGCCAGCAGCTTCCACAGGGGAGGGCAGGACACCGGGGAGCTGTTTTTT
CASSFHRGGQDTGELFF
>few|TRBJ2-5|TRBV5-1|-
TGCGCCAGCAACCAAGGGAGGGACAGCCAAGCGACCCAGTACTTC
CASNQGRDSQATQYF
>many|TRBJ1-5|TRBV27|-
TGTGCCAGCAGTTACGGGACGCCCGTGGCCCAGCATTTT
CASSYGTPVAQHF
>many|TRBJ1-5|TRBV27|-
TGTGCCAGCAGTTCTCGGACGGATAGCAATCAGCCCCAGCATTTT
CASSSRTDSNQPQHF
>-|TRBJ1-4|TRBV28|-
TGTGCCAGCAGATCAGGGACCCCACGAGGGGAAAAACTGTTTTTT
CASRSGTPRGEKLFF
>many|TRBJ2-2|TRBV2|-
TGTGCCAGCAGTGCATATAGTCACCGCACCGGGGAGCTGTTTTTT
CASSAYSHRTGELFF
>many|TRBJ2-3|TRBV11-2|TRBD2
TGTGCCAGCAGCCCCCGCCTAGCGGCAGATACGCAGTATTTT
CASSPRLAADTQYF
>-|TRBJ2-5|TRBV6-1|TRBD2
TGTGCCAGCAGCCGCGGGACTAGCGACGAGACCCAGTACTTC
CASSRGTSDETQYF
>-|TRBJ2-3|TRBV29-1|-
TGCAGCGGGAGCACAGATACGCAGTATTTT
CSGSTDTQYF
>many|TRBJ1-4|TRBV20-1|-
TGCAGTGCCCTTCCGGGGGGATGGAGCGCTAATGAAAAACTGTTTTTT
CSALPGGWSANEKLFF
>many|TRBJ1-5|TRBV28|TRBD1
TGTGCCAGCAGCAAGGGACAGCTGGATCAGCCCCAGCATTTT
CASSKGQLDQPQHF